The TCR beta chain under discussion was sequenced for a study of blood T cell repertoires in COVID-19. Participants spanned ages about 18 to 100 years and resided in roughly 26 US areas. The recovered donors of Cohort 3 showed two negative PCRs, clearance, or symptom resolution. Original processing methods: Estimation of nucleated cell counts relied on the amplification of reference gene primers. TCRdb's copy holds only in-frame clones and misses some; the assay was immunoSEQ multiplex PCR. The D gene and trimming were derived from the DNA, and the V and J assignments and clone size from that table. This sample has around 280,000 clones, with around 90% found just once. Germline CDR1 and CDR2: SGHTA and FQGNSA. The length of the CDR3 is 14 residues. V lost 5 bases, J lost 3 bases, and 3 bases stayed unmatched.

This receptor was identified in a woman in her forties who had recovered from COVID-19. Sequencing was performed on PBMCs or T cells enriched from blood (not recorded which). The V gene is TRBV7-2, the J gene TRBJ2-2; 7 bases map to TRBD1. The CDR3 loop is CASSVTGDTGELFF. Written as DNA, the CDR3 is TGTGCCAGCAGCGTTACAGGGGACACCGGGGAGCTGTTTTTT.